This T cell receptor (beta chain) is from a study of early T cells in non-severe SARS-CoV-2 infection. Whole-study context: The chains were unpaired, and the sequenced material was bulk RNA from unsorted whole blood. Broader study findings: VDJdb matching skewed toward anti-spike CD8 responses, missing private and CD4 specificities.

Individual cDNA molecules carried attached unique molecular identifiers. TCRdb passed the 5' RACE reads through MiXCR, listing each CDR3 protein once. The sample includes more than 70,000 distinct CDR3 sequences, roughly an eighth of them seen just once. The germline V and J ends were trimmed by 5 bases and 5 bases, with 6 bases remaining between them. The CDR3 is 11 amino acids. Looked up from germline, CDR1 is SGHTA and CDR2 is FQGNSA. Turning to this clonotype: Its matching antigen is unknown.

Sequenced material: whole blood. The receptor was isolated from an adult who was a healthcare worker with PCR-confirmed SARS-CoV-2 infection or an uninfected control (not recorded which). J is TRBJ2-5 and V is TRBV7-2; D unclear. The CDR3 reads CASSPMETQYF. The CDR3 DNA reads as TGTGCCAGCAGCCCGATGGAGACCCAGTACTTC.